The rows below give T cell receptor beta chains drawn from one sample of a study of vaccination effects on CD4 cells after COVID-19. Sequencing used immunoSEQ multiplex PCR; TCRdb keeps in-frame clones, though not all of them. Of tens of thousands of clones listed, around 72% are singletons. What these receptors recognize is not known. The specimen was CD4+ T cells from PBMCs cultured without peptide, collected after COVID-19 vaccination. The receptors come from a human donor who had a prior SARS-CoV-2 infection. Each CDR3 is given with its conserved first and last residue. Fields, in order: CDR3 protein, CDR3 DNA, D gene, V gene, clone size, J gene. D genes are given only for firm matches. Clone size is given for some rows only: seen once, a few or many times, or a class if the clone is expanded.

CDR3aa: CASSEATGGYYEQYF
CDR3nt: TGTGCCAGCAGTGAAGCTACAGGGGGCTACTACGAGCAGTACTTC
d_gene: TRBD1
v_gene: TRBV25-1
abundance: few
j_gene: TRBJ2-7

CDR3aa: CASTALEGTDTQYF
CDR3nt: TGTGCCAGTACGGCCCTCGAAGGGACAGATACGCAGTATTTT
d_gene: -
v_gene: TRBV19
abundance: once
j_gene: TRBJ2-3

CDR3aa: CASSPGTTKETQYF
CDR3nt: TGTGCCAGCAGCCCCGGAACTACGAAAGAGACCCAGTACTTC
d_gene: -
v_gene: TRBV9
abundance: -
j_gene: TRBJ2-5

CDR3aa: CASSEQGIDQPQHF
CDR3nt: TGTGCCAGCAGTGAACAAGGGATTGATCAGCCCCAGCATTTT
d_gene: -
v_gene: TRBV2
abundance: -
j_gene: TRBJ1-5

CDR3aa: CASSVVGQRGGQFF
CDR3nt: TGTGCCAGCAGCGTAGTGGGACAGAGGGGGGGGCAGTTCTTC
d_gene: -
v_gene: TRBV9
abundance: -
j_gene: TRBJ2-1

CDR3aa: CASSEAGGLSGYTF
CDR3nt: TGTGCCAGCAGTGAAGCGGGAGGGCTTAGTGGCTACACCTTC
d_gene: -
v_gene: TRBV6-1
abundance: -
j_gene: TRBJ1-2

CDR3aa: CASSPSFFGAGGPPVTDTQYF
CDR3nt: TGCGCCAGCAGCCCATCCTTCTTTGGGGCGGGGGGGCCCCCTGTCACAGATACGCAGTATTTT
d_gene: TRBD2
v_gene: TRBV4-1
abundance: -
j_gene: TRBJ2-3

CDR3aa: CASSLEVFGEQYF
CDR3nt: TGTGCCAGCAGCTTAGAGGTTTTTGGTGAGCAGTACTTC
d_gene: -
v_gene: TRBV7-9
abundance: -
j_gene: TRBJ2-7

CDR3aa: CASSKGRDQPQHF
CDR3nt: TGTGCCAGTAGTAAAGGGCGAGATCAGCCCCAGCATTTT
d_gene: -
v_gene: TRBV19
abundance: few
j_gene: TRBJ1-5

CDR3aa: CATQGGNQPQHF
CDR3nt: TGTGCCACCCAGGGGGGCAATCAGCCCCAGCATTTT
d_gene: TRBD1
v_gene: TRBV10-3
abundance: -
j_gene: TRBJ1-5

CDR3aa: CASSSIAGADTQYF
CDR3nt: TGTGCCAGCAGCTCTATAGCGGGAGCAGATACGCAGTATTTT
d_gene: TRBD2
v_gene: TRBV5-4
abundance: -
j_gene: TRBJ2-3

CDR3aa: CASRLAGVNTEAFF
CDR3nt: TGTGCCAGCAGACTCGCAGGGGTGAACACTGAAGCTTTCTTT
d_gene: -
v_gene: TRBV11-2
abundance: -
j_gene: TRBJ1-1

CDR3aa: CASSFSGSSNEKLFF
CDR3nt: TGTGCCAGCAGCTTTAGTGGGTCTTCTAATGAAAAACTGTTTTTT
d_gene: -
v_gene: TRBV7-2
abundance: few
j_gene: TRBJ1-4

CDR3aa: CASSLEDYGYTF
CDR3nt: TGTGCCAGCAGCTTGGAGGACTATGGCTACACCTTC
d_gene: -
v_gene: TRBV5-5
abundance: -
j_gene: TRBJ1-2

CDR3aa: CASSTARLTGGHQPQHF
CDR3nt: TGTGCCAGTAGTACCGCCCGGTTAACAGGCGGTCATCAGCCCCAGCATTTT
d_gene: -
v_gene: TRBV19
abundance: -
j_gene: TRBJ1-5

CDR3aa: CASRAPGQGRGEQYF
CDR3nt: TGTGCCAGTAGGGCTCCGGGACAGGGGAGAGGGGAGCAGTACTTC
d_gene: TRBD1
v_gene: TRBV19
abundance: -
j_gene: TRBJ2-7

CDR3aa: CAWSVGNRGLGKLFF
CDR3nt: TGTGCCTGGAGTGTGGGGAACAGGGGGCTCGGGAAACTGTTTTTT
d_gene: TRBD1
v_gene: TRBV30
abundance: -
j_gene: TRBJ1-4

CDR3aa: CATGDRGSETQYF
CDR3nt: TGTGCCACAGGGGACAGGGGGTCAGAGACCCAGTACTTC
d_gene: TRBD1
v_gene: TRBV6-5
abundance: -
j_gene: TRBJ2-5

CDR3aa: CAWSDGTGRGYTF
CDR3nt: TGTGCCTGGAGTGACGGGACAGGGAGAGGCTACACCTTC
d_gene: TRBD1
v_gene: TRBV30
abundance: -
j_gene: TRBJ1-2

CDR3aa: CASSLGSGHEQFF
CDR3nt: TGTGCCAGCAGCTTGGGTAGCGGCCATGAGCAGTTCTTC
d_gene: -
v_gene: TRBV5-6
abundance: -
j_gene: TRBJ2-1